The rows below give T cell receptor beta chains drawn from one sample of a study of blood T cell dynamics during melanoma immunotherapy. Here immunoSEQ multiplex PCR was the method, and the copy in TCRdb shows in-frame clones only, minus some. The table includes roughly 10,000 clones, 80% to 85% detected once. Source: blood, taken from a patient treated with checkpoint blockade. These receptor sequences come from a human donor with melanoma. CDR3s include the opening cysteine and the closing phenylalanine or tryptophan. The D gene is left open where the match is weak. Clone size is not always given. Where it is, it says once, few, many or a class for expanded clones.

>-|TRBV6-5|-|TRBJ2-2
TGTGCCAGCAGTTTACCCGACAGGTCCGGGGAGCTGTTTTTT
CASSLPDRSGELFF
>-|TRBV19|-|TRBJ1-1
TGTGCCAGTAGTATAGGAGAGGGACACCTGAACACTGAAGCTTTCTTT
CASSIGEGHLNTEAFF
>TRBD1|TRBV7-2|-|TRBJ2-7
TGTGCCAGCAGCCTAGGGGGACAGGCCTACGAGCAGTACTTC
CASSLGGQAYEQYF
>-|TRBV7-2|-|TRBJ1-5
TGTGCCAGCAGCTTAAACTTCGGGGCAGACATTCACCCCCAGCATTTT
CASSLNFGADIHPQHF
>-|TRBV6-5|-|TRBJ1-1
TGTGCCAGCAGTTATTCAGGGAGTGGGGCTGAAGCTTTCTTT
CASSYSGSGAEAFF
>TRBD1|TRBV4-1|-|TRBJ1-1
TGCGCCAGCAGCCAAGAAGGCGACAGGGGGGCCGCTTTCTTT
CASSQEGDRGAAFF
>TRBD1|TRBV13|-|TRBJ2-5
TGTGCCAGCAGCTTTGAGCGACAGGGCTCGGAGACCCAGTACTTC
CASSFERQGSETQYF
>-|TRBV7-2|-|TRBJ2-2
TGTGCCAGCAGCTTAGAGTTGGTTGGGAGGAACACCGGGGAGCTGTTTTTT
CASSLELVGRNTGELFF
>TRBD1|TRBV28|-|TRBJ2-2
TGTGCCAGCAGTTTGGCGTACAGGGGGACCGGGGAGCTGTTTTTT
CASSLAYRGTGELFF
>-|TRBV5-5|medium-sized|TRBJ2-2
TGTGCCAGCAGCCCATCAGCCTGGGGCGGGGAGCTGTTTTTT
CASSPSAWGGELFF
>-|TRBV5-6|-|TRBJ2-7
TGTGCCAGCAGCTTGGCAATGGGCCGTGACTACGAGCAGTACTTC
CASSLAMGRDYEQYF
>TRBD2|TRBV5-6|-|TRBJ2-5
TGTGCCAGCAGCTTAGCACGGGGAGGGGAGACCCAGTACTTC
CASSLARGGETQYF
>-|TRBV7-9|few|TRBJ1-6
TGTGCCAGCAGCCCTAATGTAGCACCTTCACCCCTCCACTTT
CASSPNVAPSPLHF
>-|TRBV6-5|-|TRBJ2-7
TGTGCCAGCAGTTTGGGCTACGAGCAGTACTTC
CASSLGYEQYF
>-|TRBV28|-|TRBJ1-2
TGTGCCAGCACCTCAGCCCCCCGGAGGGCGGATGGCTACACCTTC
CASTSAPRRADGYTF
>-|TRBV6-1|-|TRBJ1-3
TGTGCCAGCACCTCTTGGGGCTCTGGAAACACCATATATTTT
CASTSWGSGNTIYF
>-|TRBV7-6|-|TRBJ2-1
TGTGCCAGCAGCAGTGGCCTAGCTTTGAATGGGGATGAGCAGTTCTTC
CASSSGLALNGDEQFF
>TRBD1|TRBV6-5|-|TRBJ1-4
TGTGCCAGCAGTTACAGGCGACAGGGAGAAAAACTGTTTTTT
CASSYRRQGEKLFF
>-|TRBV7-2|-|TRBJ2-3
TGTGCCAGCAGCTTAGTAACGATCACAGATACGCAGTATTTT
CASSLVTITDTQYF
>-|TRBV9|-|TRBJ2-7
TGTGCCAGCAGCGTGGCGGCCGGGTTTTCCTACGAGCAGTACTTC
CASSVAAGFSYEQYF
>TRBD2|TRBV9|-|TRBJ2-1
TGTGCCAGCAGCGCTAGGGTAGCGGGGGGCCTCGATGAGCAGTTCTTC
CASSARVAGGLDEQFF
>-|TRBV9|-|TRBJ2-2
TGTGCCAGCAGCGTAGGTCATGGGCAAGAGACCGGGGAGCTGTTTTTT
CASSVGHGQETGELFF
>-|TRBV6-1|-|TRBJ1-1
TGTGCCACCTTTGGGAACACTGAAGCTTTCTTT
CATFGNTEAFF
>TRBD1|TRBV29-1|-|TRBJ1-2
TGCAGCGCTCTCCTCGAGGGGCAGGGGGCGGACACCTTC
CSALLEGQGADTF
>-|TRBV9|-|TRBJ2-1
TGTGCCAGCAGCCCCCGTTGGGAGAACAATGAGCAGTTCTTC
CASSPRWENNEQFF
>TRBD2|TRBV15|-|TRBJ2-1
TGTGCCACCAGCAGAGATTCCGGGACTAGCAGGAATGAGCAGTTCTTC
CATSRDSGTSRNEQFF
>TRBD1|TRBV6-1|large|TRBJ1-1
TGTGCCAGCAGTGGCGCCCGGGACAGGGTAACGAACACTGAAGCTTTCTTT
CASSGARDRVTNTEAFF
>-|TRBV7-2|-|TRBJ2-4
TGTGCCAGCAGCTTACAGATCAACATTCAGTACTTC
CASSLQINIQYF
>TRBD1|TRBV4-3|once|TRBJ1-1
TGCGCCAGCAGCCTCACCGGGACAGGGGGAGGTGGCACTGAAGCTTTCTTT
CASSLTGTGGGGTEAFF
>-|TRBV11-3|-|TRBJ2-4
TGTGCCAGCAGCTTCACAGGGCCCAAAAACATTCAGTACTTC
CASSFTGPKNIQYF
>-|TRBV7-9|-|TRBJ2-1
TGTGCCAGCAGCTTAGCGAATGAGCAGTTCTTC
CASSLANEQFF
>TRBD1|TRBV7-6|-|TRBJ1-1
TGTGCCAGCAGCTTGAGGACAGGGGGCCGTAACACTGAAGCTTTCTTT
CASSLRTGGRNTEAFF
>-|TRBV7-2|-|TRBJ2-3
TGTGCCAGCAGCCCCTACACAGATACGCAGTATTTT
CASSPYTDTQYF
>-|TRBV10-3|few|TRBJ1-1
TGTGCCATCAGTGACGGAACAGGGACTACTGAAGCTTTCTTT
CAISDGTGTTEAFF
>-|TRBV11-2|-|TRBJ1-5
TGTGCCAGCAGCGGCAGTATGTATCAGCCCCAGCATTTT
CASSGSMYQPQHF
>-|TRBV20-1|-|TRBJ2-3
TGCAGTGCTCGGGGGACAGATACGCAGTATTTT
CSARGTDTQYF
>TRBD2|TRBV27|-|TRBJ2-7
TGTGCCAGCAGTTTCTATCCGGCTAGCGGGGCTGGAGAGCAGTACTTC
CASSFYPASGAGEQYF
>-|TRBV5-5|once|TRBJ1-2
TGTGCCAGCAGCCAGGACAGCTATGGCTACACCTTC
CASSQDSYGYTF
>TRBD2|TRBV11-3|-|TRBJ2-3
TGTGCCAGCAGCCCAAGGACTAGCGGGGCCCGGGGAGATACGCAGTATTTT
CASSPRTSGARGDTQYF
>-|TRBV6-6|once|TRBJ1-6
TGTGCCAGCAGTTACTCACAGGACTTTGATGTGGCCCTCCACTTT
CASSYSQDFDVALHF